Presented here are 14 T cell receptor beta chains from one specimen sequenced in a study of T cells in Graves' hyperthyroidism and ophthalmopathy. Regions amplified from RNA transcripts were the TCR beta CDR3 regions. When the TCR CDR3 underwent first-round RT-PCR, the HTBI primer set was used. TCRdb reprocessed the multiplex PCR reads with MiXCR, giving one entry per CDR3 protein. Of fewer than 600,000 distinct CDR3 sequences listed, approximately 15% are singletons. The sequencing input was blood. These receptors all stem from a woman in her forties with Graves' hyperthyroidism.

At least ten counts were recorded for this clonotype. The chain is built from TRBV6-1 and TRBJ1-2; the D is unclear. The CDR3 has 14 amino acids. Trimming shortened V by 3 bases and J by 4 bases, and 12 bases separated the two germline ends. CDR1 MNHNS and CDR2 SASEGT come from the germline V gene. This CDR3 reads CASSDLGALYGYTF. CDR3 DNA sequence: TGTGCCAGCAGTGATCTAGGAGCGCTCTATGGCTACACCTTC.

The chain uses TRBV7-3 and TRBJ2-5; possibly TRBD1 for D (6 bases). This CDR3 has 15 residues. Trimming took 0 bases from V and 4 from J, leaving 12 bases between them. Germline assignment: CDR1 SGHTA and CDR2 FQGTGA. As DNA, the CDR3 is TGTGCCAGCAGCTTAACGTCCGGCAGGGGAGAGACCCAGTACTTC. Translated: CASSLTSGRGETQYF.

This clonotype has more than one count but fewer than ten. The chain joins TRBV5-1 to TRBJ2-4, with 8 bases identical to TRBD2. Unmatched junction bases numbered 15, after V lost 4 bases and J lost 0 bases. Germline CDR1 reads SGHRS; CDR2 reads YFSETQ. The CDR3 contains 19 residues. As DNA, the CDR3 is TGCGCCAGCAGCCCACGAACCGCGGGAGGCCTGATAGCCAAAAACATTCAGTACTTC. Translation gives CASSPRTAGGLIAKNIQYF.

The sample holds many counts of this clonotype. This rearrangement joins TRBV7-9 to TRBJ2-5; 7 nucleotides agree with TRBD1. V lost 5 bases, J lost 2 bases, and 5 bases stayed unmatched. Germline CDR1 is SEHNR and CDR2 is FQNEAQ (reference sequence). The CDR3 runs 14 residues. The CDR3 DNA reads TGTGCCAGCAGCGTTTGGGGACAGCAAGAGACCCAGTACTTC. Translation: CASSVWGQQETQYF.

This clonotype was counted at least ten times. The rearrangement uses TRBV29-1 and TRBJ2-5, with 9 bases fitting TRBD1. Germline CDR1 SQVTM, CDR2 ANQGSEA. This CDR3 has 13 residues. V trimming: 6 bases; J trimming: 5 bases; junction bases outside the gene matches: 7. As DNA, the CDR3 is TGCAGCGTCGGGACAGGGTCTCGGGAGACCCAGTACTTC. This gives the protein CSVGTGSRETQYF.

This clonotype has at least ten counts. The chain links TRBV2 to TRBJ2-1, with D possibly TRBD1 on 6 matching bases. V dropped 0 bases and J dropped 7 bases, with 13 bases sitting between them. CDR3 length: 15 amino acids. CDR1 is SNHLY, CDR2 FYNNEI, per germline. The CDR3 nucleotides read TGTGCCAGCAGTGAAGCGCTTACAGGGTTGAATGAGCAGTTCTTC. Protein product: CASSEALTGLNEQFF.

The chain has TRBV12-3 or TRBV12-4 and TRBJ1-4; D not resolved. This CDR3 region has 21 residues. V gave up 1 base and J gave up 1 base, with 25 bases separating them. The CDR3 DNA reads as TGTGCCAGCAGTTTAGGACCCTTTGGGTCATTTCTTCGGGGAACTAATGAAAAACTGTTTTTT. This translates into CASSLGPFGSFLRGTNEKLFF.

This clonotype was seen a handful of times. V usage is TRBV3-1 and J usage is TRBJ1-3, with D possibly matching TRBD1 (5 bases). The length of the CDR3 is 17 residues. Trimming removed 4 bases from V and 4 bases from J, with 20 bases in between. Germline CDR1 and CDR2: LGHDT and YNNKEL (reference sequence). The CDR3 DNA follows: TGTGCCAGCAGCCCAGCAGCGTTGGGGCTGAGGGGAAACACCATATATTTT. Its translation is CASSPAALGLRGNTIYF.

There are many counts of this clonotype. This chain uses TRBV2 with TRBJ2-3, with 11 nucleotides matching TRBD2. The V and J ends lost 6 bases and 14 bases, in that order; junction bases with no gene match: 13. The CDR3 runs 14 residues. Germline values: CDR1 SNHLY, CDR2 FYNNEI. CDR3 sequence: CASRLAGVGGPPYF. DNA of the CDR3: TGTGCCAGCAGACTAGCGGGAGTTGGGGGACCTCCGTATTTT.

In its sample, this clonotype was seen many times. This chain connects TRBV28 to TRBJ1-1; 7 bases map to TRBD1. Germline CDR1 is MDHEN and CDR2 is SYDVKM. With V trimmed by 3 bases and J by 7 bases, 8 bases remained unmatched. There are 14 residues in the CDR3. The chain's CDR3 is CASSFRGQNIEAFF. In DNA, the CDR3 is TGTGCCAGCAGTTTTAGGGGACAGAATATTGAAGCTTTCTTT.

The V and J genes are TRBV5-1 and TRBJ2-2, with 8 bases fitting TRBD1. The ends lost 4 bases at V and 12 bases at J; junction bases unmatched: 5. The CDR3 has 12 residues. Looked up from germline, CDR1 is SGHRS and CDR2 is YFSETQ. The CDR3 DNA follows: TGCGCCAGCAGCCCAAGGACAGGGCAGCTGTTTTTT. Protein sequence: CASSPRTGQLFF. Full variable domain (missing parts from reference TRBV5-1 and TRBJ2-2): KAGVTQTPRYLIKTRGQQVTLSCSPISGHRSVSWYQQTPGQGLQFLFEYFSETQRNKGNFPGRFSGRQFSNSRSEMNVSTLELGDSALYLCASSPRTGQLFFGEGSRLTVL.

This clonotype was observed at least ten times. V usage is TRBV14 and J usage is TRBJ2-1; no clear D gene. The CDR3 runs to 14 residues. Germline values: CDR1 SGHDN, CDR2 FVKESK. V lost 2 bases and J 8 bases, leaving 13 bases between the germline ends. CDR3 coding DNA: TGTGCCAGCAGCCAATATTCCGAATGGCATGAGCAGTTCTTC. Protein product: CASSQYSEWHEQFF.

There are a few counts of this clonotype. The chain has TRBV9 and TRBJ2-3; D gene ambiguous. The V gene's germline CDR1 is SGDLS and CDR2 YYNGEE. The CDR3 runs to 12 residues. Between the trimmed V and J ends, which lost 1 base and 5 bases, there was a span of 5 bases. The CDR3 loop is CASSVLGDTQYF. The CDR3, as DNA: TGTGCCAGCAGCGTACTCGGAGATACGCAGTATTTT.

As regards this clonotype: A read error may be the cause here, since a much bigger clone is one base away. The chain has TRBV20-1 and TRBJ2-3, with D possibly TRBD1 on 6 matching bases. Germline V gene sequence: CDR1 DFQATT, CDR2 SNEGSKA (reference sequence). The length of the CDR3 is 13 residues. V lost 6 bases, J lost 0 bases, and 10 bases lay in between. The CDR3 region is CSAGTHSTDTQYF. The CDR3 DNA follows: TGCAGTGCCGGGACACACAGCACAGATACGCAGTATTTT.